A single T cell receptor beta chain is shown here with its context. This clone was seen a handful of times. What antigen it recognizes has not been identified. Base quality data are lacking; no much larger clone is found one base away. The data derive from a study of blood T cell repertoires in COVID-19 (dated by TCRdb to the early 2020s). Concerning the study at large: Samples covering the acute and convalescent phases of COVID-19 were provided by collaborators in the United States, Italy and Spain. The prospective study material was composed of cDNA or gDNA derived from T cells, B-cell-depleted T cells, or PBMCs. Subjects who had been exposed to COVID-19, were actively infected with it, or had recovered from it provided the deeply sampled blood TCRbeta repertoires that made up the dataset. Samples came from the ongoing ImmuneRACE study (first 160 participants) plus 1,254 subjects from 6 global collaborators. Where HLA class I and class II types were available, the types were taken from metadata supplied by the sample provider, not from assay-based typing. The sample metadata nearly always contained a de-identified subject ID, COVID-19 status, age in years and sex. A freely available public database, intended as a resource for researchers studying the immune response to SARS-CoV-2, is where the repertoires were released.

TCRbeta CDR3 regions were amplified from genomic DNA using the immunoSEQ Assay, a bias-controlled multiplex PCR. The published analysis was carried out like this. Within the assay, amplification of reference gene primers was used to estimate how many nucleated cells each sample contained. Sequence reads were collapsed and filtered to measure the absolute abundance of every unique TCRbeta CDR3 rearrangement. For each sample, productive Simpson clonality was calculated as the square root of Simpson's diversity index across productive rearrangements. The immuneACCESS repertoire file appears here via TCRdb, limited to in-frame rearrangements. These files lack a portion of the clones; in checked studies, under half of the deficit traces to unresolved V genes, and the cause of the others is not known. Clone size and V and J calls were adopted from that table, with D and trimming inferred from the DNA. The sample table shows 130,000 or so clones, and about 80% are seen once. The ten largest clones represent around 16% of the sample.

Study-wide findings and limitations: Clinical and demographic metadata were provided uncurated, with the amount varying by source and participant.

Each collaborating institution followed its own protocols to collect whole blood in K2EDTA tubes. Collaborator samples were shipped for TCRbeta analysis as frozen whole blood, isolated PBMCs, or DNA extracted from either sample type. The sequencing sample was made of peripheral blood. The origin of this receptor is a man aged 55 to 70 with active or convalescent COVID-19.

The nucleotides are TGTGCCAGTAGTAGACCCGGGACAGGACTCAAACTCTCTGGAAACACCATATATTTT. This is translated as CASSRPGTGLKLSGNTIYF. The rearrangement joined TRBV19 to TRBJ1-3, with 8 bases matching TRBD1. The CDR3 goes from the cysteine to the phenylalanine over 19 residues. The CDR3 DNA has 57 bases and is translated from base 1. Unmatched junction bases come to 14, with V trimmed by 4 bases and J by 0 bases. CDR1 and CDR2, per the germline V gene (reference sequence), are LNHDA and SQIVND.